What follows is one T cell receptor (beta chain) and its context. V shed 0 bases and J shed 7 bases, with 10 bases lying between them. Germline V lookup: CDR1 SGHRS, CDR2 YFSETQ. The CDR3 spans 13 residues. This sample stems from a study of blood T cell repertoires in COVID-19. Looking at the study overall: Samples representing acute and convalescent COVID-19 were sourced from the United States, Italy and Spain.

While infection was still active, Seattle patients were enrolled and then followed longitudinally. Some clones are missing from TCRdb's copy, which holds only in-frame ones; the method was immunoSEQ multiplex PCR. The sample gives around 73,000 clones, approximately 80% of which show up once; 2% to 2.5% is in the top ten. The receptor was isolated from a man between 70 and 80 years old with COVID-19, enrolled during active disease. This rearrangement joins TRBV5-1 to TRBJ1-2; D uncertain. The sequencing sample was made of peripheral blood. The CDR3 DNA reads TGCGCCAGCAGCTTGGAGGGAGCCCCTGGCTACACCTTC. Protein: CASSLEGAPGYTF.